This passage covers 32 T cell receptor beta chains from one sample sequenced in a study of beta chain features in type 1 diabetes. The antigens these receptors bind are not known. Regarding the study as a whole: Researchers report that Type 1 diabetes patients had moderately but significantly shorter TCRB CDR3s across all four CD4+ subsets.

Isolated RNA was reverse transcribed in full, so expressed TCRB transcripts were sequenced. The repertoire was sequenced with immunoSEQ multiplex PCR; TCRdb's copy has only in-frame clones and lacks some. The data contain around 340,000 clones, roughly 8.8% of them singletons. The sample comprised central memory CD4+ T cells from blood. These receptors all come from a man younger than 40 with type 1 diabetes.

CDR3 region: CASSEAWTGRVYGYTF. The CDR3 DNA follows: TGTGCCAGCAGTGAAGCCTGGACAGGGAGGGTCTATGGCTACACCTTC. The chain carries TRBV6-1 and TRBJ1-2; 8 bases align to TRBD1. The trim removed 0 bases at V and 4 bases at J, leaving 7 bases unmatched. The length of the CDR3 is 16 residues. The germline CDR1 and CDR2 sequences are MNHNS and SASEGT.

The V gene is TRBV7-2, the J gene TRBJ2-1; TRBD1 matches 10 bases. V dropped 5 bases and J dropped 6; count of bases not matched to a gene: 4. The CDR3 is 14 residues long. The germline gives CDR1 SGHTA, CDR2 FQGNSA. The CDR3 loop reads CASSHRDRGNEQFF. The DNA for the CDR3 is TGTGCCAGCAGCCACCGGGACAGGGGCAATGAGCAGTTCTTC.

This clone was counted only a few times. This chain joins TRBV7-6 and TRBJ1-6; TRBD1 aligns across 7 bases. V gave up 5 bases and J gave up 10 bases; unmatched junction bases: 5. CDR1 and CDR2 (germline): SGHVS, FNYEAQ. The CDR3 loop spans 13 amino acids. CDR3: CASSQDRDSPLHF. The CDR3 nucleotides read TGTGCCAGCAGCCAAGACAGGGACTCACCCCTCCACTTT.

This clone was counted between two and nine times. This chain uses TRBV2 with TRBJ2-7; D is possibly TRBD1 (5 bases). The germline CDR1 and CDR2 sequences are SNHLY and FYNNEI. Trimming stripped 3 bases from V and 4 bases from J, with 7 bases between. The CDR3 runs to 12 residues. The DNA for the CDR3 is TGTGCCAGCAGTGAGACAGTGTACGAGCAGTACTTC. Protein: CASSETVYEQYF.

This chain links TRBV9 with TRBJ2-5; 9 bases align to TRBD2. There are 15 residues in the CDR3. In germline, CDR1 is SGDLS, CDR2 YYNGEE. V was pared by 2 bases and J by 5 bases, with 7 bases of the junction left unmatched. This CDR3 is CASSVAGGPSETQYF. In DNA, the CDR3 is TGTGCCAGCAGCGTCGCGGGGGGGCCTTCGGAGACCCAGTACTTC.

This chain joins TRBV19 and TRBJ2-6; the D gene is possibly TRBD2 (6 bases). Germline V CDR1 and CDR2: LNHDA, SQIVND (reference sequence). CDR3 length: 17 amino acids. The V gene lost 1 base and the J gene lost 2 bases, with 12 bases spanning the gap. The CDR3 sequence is CASSIGWGGAGANVLTF. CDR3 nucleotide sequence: TGTGCCAGTAGTATAGGTTGGGGAGGCGCTGGGGCCAACGTCCTGACTTTC.

In DNA form, the CDR3 reads TGTGCCAGCAGCGTAAGCCCCAGCGGGGGACAAGAGACCCAGTACTTC. This translates into CASSVSPSGGQETQYF. V is TRBV9 and J is TRBJ2-5, with TRBD2 identical over 8 bases. CDR3 length: 16 residues. Looked up from germline, CDR1 is SGDLS and CDR2 is YYNGEE. The ends lost 1 base at V and 2 bases at J; junction bases unmatched: 7.

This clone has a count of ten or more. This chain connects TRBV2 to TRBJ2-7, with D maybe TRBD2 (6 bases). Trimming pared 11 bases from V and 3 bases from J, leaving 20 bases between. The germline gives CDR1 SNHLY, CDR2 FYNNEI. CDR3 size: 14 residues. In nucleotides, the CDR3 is TGTGCCGCGAGCCGGGACTCGAACAGCTACGAGCAGTACTTC. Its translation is CAASRDSNSYEQYF. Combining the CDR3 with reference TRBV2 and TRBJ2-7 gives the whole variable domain EPEVTQTPSHQVTQMGQEVILRCVPISNHLYFYWYRQILGQKVEFLVSFYNNEISEKSEIFDDQFSVERPDGSNFTLKIRSTKLEDSAMYFCAASRDSNSYEQYFGPGTRLTVT.

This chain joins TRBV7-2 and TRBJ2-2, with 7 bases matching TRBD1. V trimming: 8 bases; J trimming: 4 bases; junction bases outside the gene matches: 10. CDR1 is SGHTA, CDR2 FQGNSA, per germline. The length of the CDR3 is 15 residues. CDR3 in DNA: TGTGCCAGCGGTAAAGGGGGCATCGGCACCGGGGAGCTGTTTTTT. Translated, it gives CASGKGGIGTGELFF.

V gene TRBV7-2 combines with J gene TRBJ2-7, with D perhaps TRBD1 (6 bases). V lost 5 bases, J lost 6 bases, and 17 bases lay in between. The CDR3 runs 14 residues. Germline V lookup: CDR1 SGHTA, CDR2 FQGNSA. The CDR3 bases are TGTGCCAGCAGCCCCGGGCAGGGGCTTCGCGAGCAGTACTTC. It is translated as CASSPGQGLREQYF. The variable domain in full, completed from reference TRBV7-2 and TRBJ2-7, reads GAGVSQSPSNKVTEKGKDVELRCDPISGHTALYWYRQSLGQGLEFLIYFQGNSAPDKSGLPSDRFSAERTGGSVSTLTIQRTQQEDSAVYLCASSPGQGLREQYFGPGTRLTVT.

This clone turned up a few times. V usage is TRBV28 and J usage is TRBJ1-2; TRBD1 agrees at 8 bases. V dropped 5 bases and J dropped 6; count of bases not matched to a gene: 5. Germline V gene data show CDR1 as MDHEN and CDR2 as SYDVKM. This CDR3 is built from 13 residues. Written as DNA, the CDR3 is TGTGCCAGCAGTCCGACAGGGGAGGATGGCTACACCTTC. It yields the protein CASSPTGEDGYTF.

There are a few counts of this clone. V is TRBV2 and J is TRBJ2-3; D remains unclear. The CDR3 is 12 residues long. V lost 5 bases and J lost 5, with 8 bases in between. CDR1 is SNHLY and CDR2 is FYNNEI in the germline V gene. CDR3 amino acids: CASSRARDTQYF. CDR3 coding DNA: TGTGCCAGCAGTAGGGCCCGAGATACGCAGTATTTT. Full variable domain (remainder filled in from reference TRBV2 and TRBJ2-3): EPEVTQTPSHQVTQMGQEVILRCVPISNHLYFYWYRQILGQKVEFLVSFYNNEISEKSEIFDDQFSVERPDGSNFTLKIRSTKLEDSAMYFCASSRARDTQYFGPGTRLTVL.

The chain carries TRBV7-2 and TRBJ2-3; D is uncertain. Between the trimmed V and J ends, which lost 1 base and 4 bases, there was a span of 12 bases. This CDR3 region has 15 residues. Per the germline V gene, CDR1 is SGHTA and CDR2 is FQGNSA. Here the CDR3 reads CASSLEPQPADTQYF. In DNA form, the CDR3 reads TGTGCCAGCAGCTTAGAGCCACAACCTGCAGATACGCAGTATTTT.

CDR3 coding DNA: TGTGCCAGCAGCTTAGAACGAGCGGGGGCCGCTGAGCAGTTCTTC. It encodes CASSLERAGAAEQFF. The rearrangement uses TRBV7-2 and TRBJ2-1; 8 nucleotides align to TRBD2. CDR3 length: 15 residues. Per the germline V gene, CDR1 is SGHTA and CDR2 is FQGNSA. Trimming took 1 base from V and 9 from J; bases not matched to a gene: 8.

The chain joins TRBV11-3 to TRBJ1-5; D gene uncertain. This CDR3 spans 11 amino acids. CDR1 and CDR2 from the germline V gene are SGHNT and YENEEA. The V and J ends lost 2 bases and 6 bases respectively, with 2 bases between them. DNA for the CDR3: TGTGCCAGCAGCTTACGTCAGCCCCAGCATTTT. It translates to CASSLRQPQHF.

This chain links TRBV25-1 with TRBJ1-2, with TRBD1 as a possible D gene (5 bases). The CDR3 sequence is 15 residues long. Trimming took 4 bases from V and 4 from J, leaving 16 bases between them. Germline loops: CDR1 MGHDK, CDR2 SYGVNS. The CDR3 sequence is CASSGWGGAGYGYTF. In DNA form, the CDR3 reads TGTGCCAGCAGTGGTTGGGGCGGCGCCGGCTATGGCTACACCTTC.

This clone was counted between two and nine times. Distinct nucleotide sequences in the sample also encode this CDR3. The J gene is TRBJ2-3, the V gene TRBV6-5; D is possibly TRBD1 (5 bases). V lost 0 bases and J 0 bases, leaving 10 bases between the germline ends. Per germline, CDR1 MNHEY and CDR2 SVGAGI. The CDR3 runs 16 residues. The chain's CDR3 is CASSYSGRASTDTQYF. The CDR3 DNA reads TGTGCCAGCAGTTACTCAGGCAGGGCTAGCACAGATACGCAGTATTTT.

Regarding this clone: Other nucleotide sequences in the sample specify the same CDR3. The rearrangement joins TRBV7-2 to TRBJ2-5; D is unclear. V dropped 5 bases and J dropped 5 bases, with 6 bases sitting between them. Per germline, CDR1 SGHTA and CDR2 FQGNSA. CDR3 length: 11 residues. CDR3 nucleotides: TGTGCCAGCAGCCTAATGGAGACCCAGTACTTC. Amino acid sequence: CASSLMETQYF.

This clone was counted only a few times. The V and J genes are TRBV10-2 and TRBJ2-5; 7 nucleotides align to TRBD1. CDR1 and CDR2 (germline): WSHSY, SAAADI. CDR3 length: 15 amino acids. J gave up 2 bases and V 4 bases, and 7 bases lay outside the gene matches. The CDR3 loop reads CASSATGTAQETQYF. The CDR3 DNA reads TGCGCCAGCAGTGCAACCGGGACAGCACAAGAGACCCAGTACTTC.

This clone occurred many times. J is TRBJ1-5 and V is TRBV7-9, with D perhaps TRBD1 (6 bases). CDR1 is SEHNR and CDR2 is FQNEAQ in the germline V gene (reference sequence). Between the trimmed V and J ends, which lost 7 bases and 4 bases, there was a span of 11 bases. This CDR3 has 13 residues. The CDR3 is CASTRGENQPQHF. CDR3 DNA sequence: TGTGCCAGCACTAGGGGGGAGAATCAGCCCCAGCATTTT.

The CDR3 here is CASSFEGPHAGNTIYF. CDR3 coding DNA: TGTGCCAGCAGTTTTGAGGGGCCTCATGCTGGAAACACCATATATTTT. The V call is TRBV27, the J call TRBJ1-3, with D possibly TRBD1 on 5 matching bases. The CDR3 length is 16 residues. V shed 3 bases and J shed 2 bases, with 14 bases lying between them. Germline V CDR1 and CDR2: MNHEY, SMNVEV (reference sequence).

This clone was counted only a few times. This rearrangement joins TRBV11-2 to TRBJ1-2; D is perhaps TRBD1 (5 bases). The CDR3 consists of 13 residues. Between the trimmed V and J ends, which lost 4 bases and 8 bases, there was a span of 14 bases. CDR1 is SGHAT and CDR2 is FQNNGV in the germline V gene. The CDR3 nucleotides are TGTGCCAGCAGCTGGGCCCCGGAGGGGGGCTACACCTTC. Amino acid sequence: CASSWAPEGGYTF.

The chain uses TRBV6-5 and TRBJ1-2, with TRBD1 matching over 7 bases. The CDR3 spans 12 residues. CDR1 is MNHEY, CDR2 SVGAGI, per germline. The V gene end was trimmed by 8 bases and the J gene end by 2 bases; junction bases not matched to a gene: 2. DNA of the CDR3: TGTGCCAGCCAGGGACAGAACTATGGCTACACCTTC. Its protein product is CASQGQNYGYTF.

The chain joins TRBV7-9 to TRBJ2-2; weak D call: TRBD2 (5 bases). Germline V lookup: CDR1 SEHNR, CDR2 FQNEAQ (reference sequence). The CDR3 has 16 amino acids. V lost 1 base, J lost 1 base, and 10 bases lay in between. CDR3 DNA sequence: TGTGCCAGCAGCTTAGAGGAGGCCGAGAACACCGGGGAGCTGTTTTTT. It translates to CASSLEEAENTGELFF.

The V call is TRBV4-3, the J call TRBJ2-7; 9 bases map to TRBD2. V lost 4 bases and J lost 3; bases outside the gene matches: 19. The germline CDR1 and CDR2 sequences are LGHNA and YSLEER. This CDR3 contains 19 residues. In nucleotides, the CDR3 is TGCGCCAGCAGCCCCCAGCGGGGGGCTGGTGGGCTAAGCCACTACGAGCAGTACTTC. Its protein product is CASSPQRGAGGLSHYEQYF.

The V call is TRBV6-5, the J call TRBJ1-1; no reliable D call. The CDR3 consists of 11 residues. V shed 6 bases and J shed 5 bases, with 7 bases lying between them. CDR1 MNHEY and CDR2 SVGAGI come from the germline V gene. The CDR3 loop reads CASREKTEAFF. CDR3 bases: TGTGCCAGCAGGGAGAAGACTGAAGCTTTCTTT.

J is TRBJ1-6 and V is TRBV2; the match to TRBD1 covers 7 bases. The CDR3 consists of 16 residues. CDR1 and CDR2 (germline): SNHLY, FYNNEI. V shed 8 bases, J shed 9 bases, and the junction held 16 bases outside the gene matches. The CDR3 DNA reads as TGTGCCAGCTCCTTTGAGGGGACAGCTACCAGTTCACCCCTCCACTTT. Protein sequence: CASSFEGTATSSPLHF.

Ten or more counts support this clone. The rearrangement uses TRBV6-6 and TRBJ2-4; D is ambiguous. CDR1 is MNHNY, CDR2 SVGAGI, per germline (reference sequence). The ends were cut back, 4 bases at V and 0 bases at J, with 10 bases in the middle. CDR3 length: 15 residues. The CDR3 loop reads CASSFDSLAKNIQYF. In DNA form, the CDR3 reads TGTGCCAGCAGTTTCGACTCGCTAGCCAAAAACATTCAGTACTTC.

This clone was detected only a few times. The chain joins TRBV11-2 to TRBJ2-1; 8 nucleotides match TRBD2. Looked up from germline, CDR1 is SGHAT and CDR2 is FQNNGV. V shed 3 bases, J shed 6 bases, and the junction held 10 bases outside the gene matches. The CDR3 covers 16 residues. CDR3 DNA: TGTGCCAGCAGCTTCCCCGCCGGGACTAGGACCAATGAGCAGTTCTTC. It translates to CASSFPAGTRTNEQFF.

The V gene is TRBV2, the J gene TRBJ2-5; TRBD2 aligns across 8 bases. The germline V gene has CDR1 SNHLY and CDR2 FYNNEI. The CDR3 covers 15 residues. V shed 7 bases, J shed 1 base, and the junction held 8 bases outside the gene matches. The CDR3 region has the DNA TGTGCCAGCACCCTAGAAGGGACTAGCCAAGAGACCCAGTACTTC. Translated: CASTLEGTSQETQYF.

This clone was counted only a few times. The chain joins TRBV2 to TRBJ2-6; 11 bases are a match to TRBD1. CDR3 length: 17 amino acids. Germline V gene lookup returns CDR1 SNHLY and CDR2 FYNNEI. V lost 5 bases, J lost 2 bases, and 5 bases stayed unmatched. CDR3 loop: CASSSGTGGTGANVLTF. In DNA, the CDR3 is TGTGCCAGCAGTTCCGGGACAGGGGGGACTGGGGCCAACGTCCTGACTTTC.

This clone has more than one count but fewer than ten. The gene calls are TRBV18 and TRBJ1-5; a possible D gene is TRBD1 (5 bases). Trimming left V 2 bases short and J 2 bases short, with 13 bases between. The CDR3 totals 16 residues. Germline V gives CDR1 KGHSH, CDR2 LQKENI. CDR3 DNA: TGTGCCAGCTCACCATTCTCGGGGGAGCGCAATCAGCCCCAGCATTTT. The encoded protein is CASSPFSGERNQPQHF. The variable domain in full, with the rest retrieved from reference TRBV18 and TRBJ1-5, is NAGVMQNPRHLVRRRGQEARLRCSPMKGHSHVYWYRQLPEEGLKFMVYLQKENIIDESGMPKERFSAEFPKEGPSILRIQQVVRGDSAAYFCASSPFSGERNQPQHFGDGTRLSIL.